This record concerns one T cell receptor beta chain sequence. Its antigen remains unidentified. Use of 60 Vbeta and 13 Jbeta primers characterized the PCR. Data came from immunoSEQ multiplex PCR; TCRdb stores just in-frame clones and leaves some out. The sample lists under 200,000 clones, approximately 71% occurring once. This entry comes from a study of cytomegalovirus exposure and HLA in healthy donors. Findings and limits, study-wide: Available immune exposure information covered CMV serostatus only. As was reported, the HLA-A and HLA-B alleles of most subjects were accurately predicted from TCR beta sequences. In a later analysis, CMV-associated beta chains were mostly HLA-associated, it appeared.

This CDR3 has 15 amino acids. Germline CDR1 is SGHTA and CDR2 is FQGTGA. Trimming pared 5 bases from V and 4 bases from J, leaving 14 bases between. Healthy bone marrow donors supplied every sample. Sequencing used PBMCs. The chain recombines TRBV7-3 with TRBJ2-2; a weak D match, TRBD1 (6 bases). This receptor was identified in a male donor in good health and CMV-seronegative. The CDR3 loop reads CASSPDRLTTGELFF. CDR3 bases: TGTGCCAGCAGCCCCGACAGGTTAACCACCGGGGAGCTGTTTTTT.